The 16 T cell receptor beta chains below all came from one sample that was sequenced in a study of cytomegalovirus exposure and HLA in healthy donors. Use of 60 Vbeta and 13 Jbeta primers characterized the PCR. Some clones are missing from TCRdb's copy, which holds only in-frame ones; the method was immunoSEQ multiplex PCR. Found here are 150,000 to 170,000 clones, over 70% of them singletons; the top ten hold roughly 12%. Specimen: PBMCs. The receptors shown here come from a man aged 30 to 45 in good health and CMV-seropositive.

The gene calls are TRBV7-9 and TRBJ2-2, with 11 bases fitting TRBD1. The germline CDR1 and CDR2 sequences are SEHNR and FQNEAQ (reference sequence). V trimming: 6 bases; J trimming: 1 base; junction bases outside the gene matches: 4. The CDR3 totals 16 residues. As DNA, the CDR3 is TGTGCCAGCAGACGGGACAGGGGGGTGAACACCGGGGAGCTGTTTTTT. Its translation is CASRRDRGVNTGELFF.

The V call is TRBV5-1, the J call TRBJ1-5, with D perhaps matching TRBD1 (6 bases). Germline CDR1 reads SGHRS; CDR2 reads YFSETQ. CDR3 size: 15 residues. Trimming took 0 bases from V and 2 from J, leaving 9 bases between them. The CDR3 loop reads CASSLAGDGNQPQHF. The CDR3 DNA reads TGCGCCAGCAGCTTGGCAGGGGACGGCAATCAGCCCCAGCATTTT.

The rearrangement joins TRBV27 to TRBJ2-7; 11 bases fit TRBD1. This CDR3 is built from 15 residues. The J segment lost 6 bases and the V segment lost 3 bases, leaving 7 bases of the junction unmatched. CDR1 MNHEY and CDR2 SMNVEV come from the germline V gene (reference sequence). CDR3: CASSFGTGGRREQYF. In DNA, the CDR3 is TGTGCCAGCAGTTTCGGGACAGGGGGAAGGCGCGAGCAGTACTTC.

The chain combines TRBV28 with TRBJ2-5; 7 positions agree with TRBD1. V gave up 2 bases and J gave up 3 bases; unmatched junction bases: 6. Germline V gives CDR1 MDHEN, CDR2 SYDVKM. The CDR3 is 15 amino acids. The CDR3 coding sequence is TGTGCCAGCAGTTTAGGGTCGGGACAGAAAGAGACCCAGTACTTC. Translating gives CASSLGSGQKETQYF.

V usage is TRBV5-1 and J usage is TRBJ2-7; D may be TRBD1 (5 bases). V lost 0 bases, J lost 6 bases, and 19 bases lay in between. Germline V CDR1 and CDR2: SGHRS, YFSETQ. The CDR3 consists of 16 residues. The CDR3: CASSLDFLKGFGEQYF. The CDR3 bases are TGCGCCAGCAGCTTGGATTTTCTGAAGGGGTTTGGCGAGCAGTACTTC.

The chain is built from TRBV7-3 and TRBJ2-1, with a tentative D call TRBD1 (5 bases). This CDR3 is 15 amino acids long. The V end lost 5 bases, the J end lost 0 bases, and 11 bases lay between the germline ends. From germline, CDR1 is SGHTA and CDR2 FQGTGA. CDR3 coding DNA: TGTGCCAGCAGCCCTCAGGGTAGCTCCTACAATGAGCAGTTCTTC. It yields the protein CASSPQGSSYNEQFF. The whole variable domain, remainder taken from reference TRBV7-3 and TRBJ2-1, is GAGVSQTPSNKVTEKGKYVELRCDPISGHTALYWYRQSLGQGPEFLIYFQGTGAADDSGLPNDRFFAVRPEGSVSTLKIQRTERGDSAVYLCASSPQGSSYNEQFFGPGTRLTVL.

The chain combines TRBV9 with TRBJ1-6, with D tentatively TRBD1 (6 bases). Per the germline V gene, CDR1 is SGDLS and CDR2 is YYNGEE. V lost 3 bases and J 6 bases, leaving 13 bases between the germline ends. The CDR3 has 15 amino acids. CDR3 residues: CASSGPQGTNSPLHF. CDR3 in DNA: TGTGCCAGCAGCGGACCACAGGGAACTAATTCACCCCTCCACTTT.

V usage is TRBV6-5 and J usage is TRBJ1-4; tentatively, D is TRBD1 (6 bases). Trimming shortened V by 6 bases and J by 8 bases, and 16 bases separated the two germline ends. Looked up from germline, CDR1 is MNHEY and CDR2 is SVGAGI. The CDR3 consists of 14 residues. In DNA, the CDR3 is TGTGCCAGCAGAAGGGGGGGGCCCCGGGAAAAACTGTTTTTT. It specifies CASRRGGPREKLFF.

The rearrangement joins TRBV5-6 to TRBJ2-1; D remains unclear. From germline, CDR1 is SGHDT and CDR2 YYEEEE. This CDR3 region has 12 residues. V gave up 0 bases and J gave up 12 bases, with 10 bases separating them. CDR3 nucleotide sequence: TGTGCCAGCAGCTTGGTCCGGAGAGGGCAGTTCTTC. Amino acid sequence: CASSLVRRGQFF.

The rearrangement joins TRBV19 to TRBJ2-1; no clear D gene. V gave up 3 bases and J gave up 10 bases, with 10 bases separating them. The CDR3 runs 12 residues. CDR1 is LNHDA, CDR2 SQIVND, per germline (reference sequence). Here the CDR3 reads CASSMIEAEQFF. CDR3 bases: TGTGCCAGTAGTATGATAGAGGCGGAGCAGTTCTTC.

The CDR3 is CATSRGLAYNEQFF. The CDR3 DNA sequence: TGTGCCACCAGCCGAGGACTAGCCTACAATGAGCAGTTCTTC. The chain couples TRBV15 to TRBJ2-1, with 7 bases matching TRBD2. Trimming took 5 bases from V and 2 from J; bases not matched to a gene: 3. Germline-derived CDR1 and CDR2 are LNHNV and YYDKDF (reference sequence). The CDR3 runs to 14 residues. Based on the CDR3 plus reference TRBV15 and TRBJ2-1, the full variable domain is DAMVIQNPRYQVTQFGKPVTLSCSQTLNHNVMYWYQQKSSQAPKLLFHYYDKDFNNEADTPDNFQSRRPNTSFCFLDIRSPGLGDTAMYLCATSRGLAYNEQFFGPGTRLTVL.

The count of this clone is one. This chain joins TRBV18 and TRBJ2-7, with 11 bases fitting TRBD2. J lost 7 bases, V lost 6 bases, and 8 bases had no gene match. Germline V CDR1 and CDR2: KGHSH, LQKENI. The CDR3 is made up of 14 amino acids. CDR3 nucleotide sequence: TGTGCCAGCTCCGCTAGCGGGGGGACACGGGAGCAGTACTTC. Amino acids: CASSASGGTREQYF.

J is TRBJ2-7 and V is TRBV27; D possibly corresponds to TRBD2 (7 bases). Trimming left V 6 bases short and J 1 base short, with 19 bases between. This CDR3 comprises 16 residues. Germline values: CDR1 MNHEY, CDR2 SMNVEV (reference sequence). Here the CDR3 reads CASRRASGGQSYEQYF. The CDR3 bases are TGTGCCAGCAGACGAGCCTCCGGGGGGCAATCCTACGAGCAGTACTTC.

The gene calls are TRBV28 and TRBJ1-1; maybe TRBD1 (5 bases). The ends were cut back, 5 bases at V and 5 bases at J, with 12 bases in the middle. Germline-derived CDR1 and CDR2 are MDHEN and SYDVKM. CDR3 length: 13 residues. DNA of the CDR3: TGTGCCAGCAGTACTATACGGGGGACTGAAGCTTTCTTT. Amino acids: CASSTIRGTEAFF.

J is TRBJ1-1 and V is TRBV28; no clear D gene. Trimming pared 2 bases from V and 1 base from J, leaving 11 bases between. This CDR3 is built from 15 residues. Germline values: CDR1 MDHEN, CDR2 SYDVKM. CDR3: CASSLPNTENTEAFF. CDR3 in DNA: TGTGCCAGCAGTTTACCGAATACAGAGAACACTGAAGCTTTCTTT.

This rearrangement joins TRBV4-2 to TRBJ1-6; D might be TRBD1 (6 bases). From germline, CDR1 is LGHNA and CDR2 YNFKEQ. Trimming removed 2 bases from V and 8 bases from J, with 13 bases in between. This CDR3 contains 15 residues. CDR3 sequence: CASSQQTGLDSPLHF. In DNA, the CDR3 is TGTGCCAGCAGCCAACAGACAGGCTTAGATTCACCCCTCCACTTT.